The 17 T cell receptor beta chains below were found in one sample sequenced in a study of T cell repertoires in cytomegalovirus infection. The antigens of these receptors remain unknown. TCRdb recomputed calls from the reads with MiXCR, one row per CDR3 protein. The data contain fewer than 1,000,000 distinct CDR3 sequences, approximately 31% of them singletons. Sample: cultured CD8+ T cells from PBMCs, taken from culture after CMV antigen stimulation. The receptors here all came from a human donor in good health (CMV status not recorded). Some clones in this sample may be carry-over from other donors' samples.

Ten or more counts support this clonotype. This chain joins TRBV7-2 and TRBJ2-7, with a possible D match to TRBD2 (5 bases). There are 14 residues in the CDR3. The V gene lost 1 base and the J gene lost 2 bases, with 9 bases spanning the gap. Germline CDR1 is SGHTA and CDR2 is FQGNSA. The CDR3 here is CASSLVPAAYEQYV. DNA for the CDR3: TGTGCCAGCAGCTTAGTGCCAGCGGCCTACGAGCAGTACGTC.

This chain uses TRBV2 with TRBJ1-2; 10 bases map to TRBD1. Germline values: CDR1 SNHLY, CDR2 FYNNEI. The CDR3 consists of 13 residues. V shed 4 bases, J shed 8 bases, and the junction held 4 bases outside the gene matches. The chain's CDR3 is CASSGQGAQGYTF. The CDR3 nucleotides are TGTGCCAGCAGTGGACAGGGGGCGCAGGGCTACACCTTC.

The chain joins TRBV7-2 to TRBJ1-1; 8 bases fit TRBD1. CDR1 and CDR2 from the germline V gene are SGHTA and FQGNSA. V shed 4 bases, J shed 5 bases, and the junction held 18 bases outside the gene matches. This CDR3 is 18 amino acids long. The CDR3 DNA follows: TGTGCCAGCAGCTCGATGTTATTTTACCAGGGGGCGCGGACTGAAGCTTTCTTT. Translated, it gives CASSSMLFYQGARTEAFF.

This clonotype was found many times. Here the CDR3 reads CASSLPVAGGLETQYF. The DNA for the CDR3 is TGTGCCAGCAGCTTACCCGTAGCGGGGGGGCTGGAGACCCAGTACTTC. The genes are TRBV7-8 and TRBJ2-5; the match to TRBD2 covers 11 bases. Germline V gene data show CDR1 as SGHVS and CDR2 as FQNEAQ. The CDR3 has 16 amino acids. V shed 2 bases and J 5 bases; nucleotides not matched to a gene: 7.

In its sample, this clonotype was seen once. V and J are TRBV20-1 and TRBJ1-5, with D possibly matching TRBD1 (5 bases). Germline V gene sequence: CDR1 DFQATT, CDR2 SNEGSKA (reference sequence). The CDR3 extends over 16 amino acids. V was cut by 7 bases and J by 7 bases, with 26 bases left in between. The CDR3 protein is CSVPMIPDGGNQPQHF. DNA of the CDR3: TGCAGTGTTCCCATGATCCCGGATGGGGGAAACCAGCCCCAGCATTTT.

Remarks on this clonotype: A much bigger clone sits one base away, suggesting this may be a read error. V is TRBV7-2 and J is TRBJ2-1; D possibly corresponds to TRBD2 (6 bases). Germline loops: CDR1 SGHTA, CDR2 FQGNSA. The CDR3 has 15 amino acids. The CDR3 DNA is TGTGTCAGCAGCTTAGAGTTGGGAGGTCAGAATGAGCAGTTCTTC. It is translated as CVSSLELGGQNEQFF.

The V gene is TRBV24-1, the J gene TRBJ2-1; D is undetermined. Germline V lookup: CDR1 KGHDR, CDR2 SFDVKD. The CDR3 covers 14 residues. V was pared by 3 bases and J by 2 bases, with 7 bases between. The CDR3, as DNA: TGTGCCACCAGTGATGGAAGGGCCTACAATGAGCAGTTCTTC. It is translated as CATSDGRAYNEQFF.

This clonotype has only a few counts. The rearrangement links TRBV6-8 to TRBJ2-1; 8 bases fit TRBD2. Trimming cost V 6 bases and J 2 bases; bases outside gene matches: 6. CDR3 size: 15 residues. CDR1 and CDR2 from the germline V gene are MNHGY and SAAAGT. The CDR3 DNA reads as TGTGCCAGCAGCGGGACTAGTCCCCCCTACAATGAGCAGTTCTTC. Translation: CASSGTSPPYNEQFF.

This clonotype has just a few counts. J is TRBJ1-1 and V is TRBV4-1; TRBD1 agrees at 7 bases. This CDR3 region has 19 residues. Germline CDR1 is MGHRA and CDR2 is YSYEKL. After removal of 0 bases from V and 5 bases from J, the junction contained 18 bases not matched to a gene. The CDR3 sequence is CASSQDSQGGGWPETEAFF. CDR3 DNA: TGCGCCAGCAGCCAAGATTCCCAGGGGGGCGGTTGGCCTGAAACTGAAGCTTTCTTT.

The chain has TRBV12-3 or TRBV12-4 and TRBJ2-3; tentatively, D is TRBD1 (7 bases). The CDR3 totals 17 residues. Trimming took 10 bases from V and 5 from J, leaving 28 bases between them. The CDR3 region is CATASWMWQGGKDTQYF. The DNA of the CDR3 is TGTGCCACGGCTTCTTGGATGTGGCAGGGGGGTAAAGATACGCAGTATTTT.

This clonotype was counted only a few times. The chain is built from TRBV27 and TRBJ2-7; D might be TRBD2 (5 bases). The CDR3 length is 16 residues. V lost 2 bases, J lost 7 bases, and 21 bases lay in between. CDR1 and CDR2 from the germline V gene are MNHEY and SMNVEV (reference sequence). CDR3 nucleotides: TGTGCCAGCAGTTTAACGCCAGAGGGTTCGTCGAGGGAGCAGTACTTC. As protein: CASSLTPEGSSREQYF.

The CDR3 nucleotides are TGTGCCAGCAGCCCACAGGGGGCAAGTGAAAAACTGTTTTTT. Translated: CASSPQGASEKLFF. The rearrangement uses TRBV27 and TRBJ1-4, with 9 positions matching TRBD1. The length of the CDR3 is 14 residues. The V segment lost 6 bases and the J segment 7 bases; nucleotides outside the gene matches: 6. Per germline, CDR1 MNHEY and CDR2 SMNVEV (reference sequence).

The chain links TRBV12-3 or TRBV12-4 to TRBJ1-5; perhaps TRBD1 as D (6 bases). V lost 2 bases and J lost 6, with 11 bases in between. CDR3 length: 14 amino acids. CDR3 in DNA: TGTGCCAGCAGTTTAACACAGGGCGGTCAGCCCCAGCATTTT. Translating gives CASSLTQGGQPQHF.

This clonotype was seen a few times. The chain is built from TRBV6-8 and TRBJ2-1; no firm D call. CDR3 length: 14 amino acids. Germline loops: CDR1 MNHGY, CDR2 SAAAGT. V was pared by 5 bases and J by 2 bases, with 10 bases between. CDR3 sequence: CASSLLHTYNEQFF. The CDR3 DNA reads as TGTGCCAGCAGTCTTTTACATACCTACAATGAGCAGTTCTTC.

This rearrangement joins TRBV7-2 to TRBJ2-5; D not certain. CDR1 is SGHTA, CDR2 FQGNSA, per germline. This CDR3 is built from 16 residues. Trimming stripped 6 bases from V and 1 base from J, with 18 bases between. DNA of the CDR3: TGTGCCAGCAGTTTTCTCTTGGGCCTATTCCAAGAGACCCAGTACTTC. Encoded protein: CASSFLLGLFQETQYF.

The V gene is TRBV20-1, the J gene TRBJ1-2; D remains ambiguous. Trimming cost V 6 bases and J 4 bases, with 12 bases left between them. Germline loops: CDR1 DFQATT, CDR2 SNEGSKA (reference sequence). This CDR3 spans 12 amino acids. The CDR3 here is CSAPEQPYGYTF. CDR3 DNA sequence: TGCAGTGCCCCCGAGCAGCCCTATGGCTACACCTTC.

The chain has TRBV7-9 and TRBJ2-7, with D uncertain. This CDR3 has 12 amino acids. CDR1 is SEHNR and CDR2 is FQNEAQ in the germline V gene (reference sequence). Trimming took off 5 bases at V and 4 bases at J, with 9 bases between the two ends. As DNA, the CDR3 is TGTGCCAGCAGCCACGACATTTACGAGCAGTACTTC. Its translation: CASSHDIYEQYF.